The 18 T cell receptor beta chains reported below all come from one sample, sequenced in a study of read filtering for tumor transcriptome and immune sequencing. From roughly 390 ng of RNA, a library with molecular barcoded alpha/delta and beta/gamma adaptors was made. One entry per CDR3 protein results from TCRdb running MiXCR on the reads. The table records tens of thousands of distinct CDR3 sequences, 20% to 25% of them present only once. Specimen: a population of CD138-negative cells sorted from bone marrow. All receptors derive from a donor at least 40 years old with multiple myeloma.

This clonotype was counted many times. The chain combines TRBV2 with TRBJ1-4; TRBD1 is a possible D gene (6 bases). This CDR3 contains 17 residues. Germline loops: CDR1 SNHLY, CDR2 FYNNEI. The germline V and J ends were trimmed by 1 base and 0 bases, with 12 bases remaining between them. CDR3: CASSEEGVRATNEKLFF. The CDR3 DNA is TGTGCCAGCAGTGAAGAGGGGGTCCGGGCAACTAATGAAAAACTGTTTTTT.

In its sample, this clonotype was seen a few times. The chain carries TRBV28 and TRBJ2-7; D is unclear. V was pared by 3 bases and J by 5 bases, with 11 bases between. The CDR3 is 13 residues long. Germline V gives CDR1 MDHEN, CDR2 SYDVKM. The CDR3 sequence is CASSLPQNHEQYF. CDR3 DNA sequence: TGTGCCAGCAGTTTGCCCCAGAACCACGAGCAGTACTTC.

Concerning this clonotype itself: Given a much more abundant clone one base away, this may be a read error. The chain couples TRBV28 to TRBJ1-4, with D possibly matching TRBD1 (5 bases). The CDR3 sequence is 13 residues long. From germline, CDR1 is MDHEN and CDR2 SYDVKM. The CDR3 DNA is TGTGCCACTCACCCCGGGACGAATGAAAAACCGTTTTTT. It encodes CATHPGTNEKPFF.

In this sample, this clonotype turned up many times. CDR3 protein: CSARDLWTAMGGDEQFF. In DNA form, the CDR3 reads TGCAGTGCTAGAGATCTTTGGACGGCGATGGGGGGCGATGAGCAGTTCTTC. V and J are TRBV20-1 and TRBJ2-1, with D tentatively TRBD1 or TRBD2 (6 bases each). This CDR3 has 17 amino acids. CDR1 and CDR2 from the germline V gene are DFQATT and SNEGSKA (reference sequence). The V gene lost 0 bases and the J gene lost 8 bases, with 23 bases spanning the gap.

Ten or more counts support this clonotype. DNA of the CDR3: TGTGCCAGCAGGCCGCCGACGCTAACTTATGGCTACACCTTC. Its translation is CASRPPTLTYGYTF. This rearrangement joins TRBV7-2 to TRBJ1-2; no firm D call. The V end was cut by 6 bases, the J end by 5 bases, with 16 bases between. Germline CDR1 SGHTA, CDR2 FQGNSA. The CDR3 runs to 14 residues.

On this clonotype: It is likely a read error, because the conserved phenylalanine at the end of the CDR3 is missing. The genes are TRBV6-2 or TRBV6-3 and TRBJ1-5, with a weak D call TRBD1 (5 bases). This CDR3 comprises 12 residues. Germline CDR1 is MNHEY and CDR2 is SVGEGT. Trimming left V 8 bases short and J 5 bases short, with 10 bases between. The CDR3, as DNA: TGTGCCAGCGGGGAGGGGTATCAGCCCCAGCATATT. This translates into CASGEGYQPQHI.

This clonotype was seen at least ten times. The genes are TRBV28 and TRBJ1-4; the D is unclear. Per the germline V gene, CDR1 is MDHEN and CDR2 is SYDVKM. This CDR3 has 15 amino acids. V was pared by 10 bases and J by 0 bases, with 15 bases between. The CDR3 region has the DNA TGTGCCACCGACCCGAAGGGCACAACTAATGAAAAACTGTTTTTT. Protein: CATDPKGTTNEKLFF. Looking up the rest from reference TRBV28 and TRBJ1-4 gives the full variable domain: DVKVTQSSRYLVKRTGEKVFLECVQDMDHENMFWYRQDPGLGLRLIYFSYDVKMKEKGDIPEGYSVSREKKERFSLILESASTNQTSMYLCATDPKGTTNEKLFFGSGTQLSVL.

About this clonotype itself: Relative to the germline gene, one junction end is altered; a read error may explain this. The V and J genes are TRBV6-5 and TRBJ2-3; 7 bases align to TRBD2. CDR3 size: 16 residues. Germline loops: CDR1 MNHEY, CDR2 SVGAGI. CDR3 coding DNA: TGTGCCAGCAGGTACTACCGGGGAGGGTTCACAGATACGCAGTATTTT. This codes for CASRYYRGGFTDTQYF.

This clonotype was picked up many times. CDR3 amino acids: CSVGLVRAGEQFF. The CDR3 coding sequence is TGCAGCGTTGGATTGGTTAGGGCAGGTGAGCAGTTCTTC. J is TRBJ2-1 and V is TRBV29-1; D is unclear. Germline CDR1 is SQVTM and CDR2 is ANQGSEA. Trimming stripped 4 bases from V and 9 bases from J, with 16 bases between. The CDR3 consists of 13 residues.

This clonotype has ten or more counts. V is TRBV20-1 and J is TRBJ2-7; 8 bases align to TRBD2. J lost 1 base, V lost 3 bases, and 8 bases had no gene match. The CDR3 totals 15 residues. Per the germline V gene, CDR1 is DFQATT and CDR2 is SNEGSKA (reference sequence). The CDR3 region has the DNA TGCAGTGCTAGGGCCCCAGCGGGGGAGTCCTACGAGCAGTACTTC. It encodes CSARAPAGESYEQYF.

A word on this clonotype: It may be a read error: a sequence one base away is much more abundant. The chain uses TRBV3-1 and TRBJ2-3; tentatively, D is TRBD2 (5 bases). Germline V gives CDR1 LGHDT, CDR2 YNNKEL (reference sequence). This CDR3 spans 12 amino acids. CDR3 protein: CACSQRSDTQYF. CDR3 DNA: TGTGCCTGCAGCCAGCGGTCAGATACGCAGTATTTT.

This clonotype was observed many times. The chain uses TRBV12-3 or TRBV12-4 and TRBJ2-2, with D hard to call. The CDR3 is 11 amino acids. V was clipped by 3 bases and J by 8 bases, with 4 bases between them. CDR3 sequence reads: CASSLSGELFF. DNA of the CDR3: TGTGCCAGCAGTTTGTCTGGGGAGCTGTTTTTT.

This clonotype was picked up many times. The chain combines TRBV6-5 with TRBJ2-2; the match to TRBD1 covers 8 bases. Germline CDR1 is MNHEY and CDR2 is SVGAGI. This CDR3 has 16 residues. The V segment lost 6 bases and the J segment 6 bases; nucleotides outside the gene matches: 12. CDR3 coding DNA: TGTGCCAGCAGCCAAGGACAGGGACAGATGGCCGGGGAGCTGTTTTTT. This gives the protein CASSQGQGQMAGELFF.

This clonotype was recorded many times. This chain connects TRBV9 to TRBJ1-1; 11 nucleotides align to TRBD1. Trimming removed 4 bases from V and 6 bases from J; junction bases left unmatched: 5. The germline gives CDR1 SGDLS, CDR2 YYNGEE. The CDR3 extends over 14 amino acids. CDR3 region: CASSSWGQGAEAFF. The CDR3 DNA reads TGTGCCAGCAGCAGCTGGGGACAGGGGGCTGAAGCTTTCTTT. The whole variable domain, filled in from reference TRBV9 and TRBJ1-1, reads DSGVTQTPKHLITATGQRVTLRCSPRSGDLSVYWYQQSLDQGLQFLIQYYNGEERAKGNILERFSAQQFPDLHSELNLSSLELGDSALYFCASSSWGQGAEAFFGQGTRLTVV.

Comments on this clonotype: A much bigger clone sits one base away, suggesting this may be a read error. This rearrangement joins TRBV20-1 to TRBJ2-1, with 8 bases that match TRBD1. Germline values: CDR1 DFQATT, CDR2 SNEGSKA (reference sequence). This CDR3 has 15 residues. CDR3 amino acids: CSARTGSRSYNEQSF. CDR3 in DNA: TGCAGTGCAAGGACAGGGTCTAGGTCCTACAATGAGCAGTCCTTC.

This clonotype was seen more than once but under ten times. V and J are TRBV29-1 and TRBJ2-6; 13 bases map to TRBD2. CDR3 size: 18 residues. The germline gives CDR1 SQVTM, CDR2 ANQGSEA. With V trimmed by 2 bases and J by 3 bases, 7 bases remained unmatched. CDR3 sequence: CSVETPWTSGSGANVLTF. The CDR3 DNA reads TGCAGCGTTGAAACCCCGTGGACTAGCGGGAGTGGGGCCAACGTCCTGACTTTC. Based on the CDR3 plus reference TRBV29-1 and TRBJ2-6, the full variable domain is SAVISQKPSRDICQRGTSLTIQCQVDSQVTMMFWYRQQPGQSLTLIATANQGSEATYESGFVIDKFPISRPNLTFSTLTVSNMSPEDSSIYLCSVETPWTSGSGANVLTFGAGSRLTVL.

At least ten counts were recorded for this clonotype. This likely came from a read error, as a far larger clone is one base away. The chain links TRBV28 to TRBJ2-1; D ambiguous. The germline V and J ends were trimmed by 6 bases and 5 bases, with 2 bases remaining between them. Germline V gene lookup returns CDR1 MDHEN and CDR2 SYDVKM. This CDR3 spans 10 amino acids. This CDR3 is CASSDNEQFF. CDR3 in DNA: TGTGCCAGCAGCGACAATGAGCAGTTCTTC. The full variable domain, completed using reference TRBV28 and TRBJ2-1, is DVKVTQSSRYLVKRTGEKVFLECVQDMDHENMFWYRQDPGLGLRLIYFSYDVKMKEKGDIPEGYSVSREKKERFSLILESASTNQTSMYLCASSDNEQFFGPGTRLTVL.

This clonotype appeared many times. V usage is TRBV29-1 and J usage is TRBJ2-7; 11 bases line up with TRBD1. V was clipped by 5 bases and J by 5 bases; unmatched bases: 8. The CDR3 is 14 residues long. Per germline, CDR1 SQVTM and CDR2 ANQGSEA. CDR3 sequence: CSVSRSGQGDEQYF. The DNA for the CDR3 is TGCAGCGTTTCCCGTTCGGGACAGGGGGACGAGCAGTACTTC.